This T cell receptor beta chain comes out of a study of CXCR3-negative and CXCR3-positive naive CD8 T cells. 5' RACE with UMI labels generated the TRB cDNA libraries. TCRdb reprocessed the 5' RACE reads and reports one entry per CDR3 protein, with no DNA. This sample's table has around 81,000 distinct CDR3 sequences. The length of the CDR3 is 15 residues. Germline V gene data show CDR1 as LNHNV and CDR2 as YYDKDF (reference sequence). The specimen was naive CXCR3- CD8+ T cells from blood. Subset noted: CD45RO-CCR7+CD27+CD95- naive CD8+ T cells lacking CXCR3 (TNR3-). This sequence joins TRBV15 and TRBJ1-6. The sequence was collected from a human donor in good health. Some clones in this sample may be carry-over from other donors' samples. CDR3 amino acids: CATSRDQSQPVTLHF.